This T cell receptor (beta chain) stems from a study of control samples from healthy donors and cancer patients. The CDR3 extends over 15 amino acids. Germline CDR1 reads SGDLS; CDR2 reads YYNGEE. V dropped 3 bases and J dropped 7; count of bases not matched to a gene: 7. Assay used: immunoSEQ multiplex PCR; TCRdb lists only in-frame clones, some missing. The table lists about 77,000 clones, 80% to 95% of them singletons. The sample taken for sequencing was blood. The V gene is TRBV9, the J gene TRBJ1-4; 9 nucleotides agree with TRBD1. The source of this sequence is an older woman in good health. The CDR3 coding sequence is TGTGCCAGCAGCGCAACAGGGGGCTCTCGTGAAAAACTGTTTTTT. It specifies CASSATGGSREKLFF. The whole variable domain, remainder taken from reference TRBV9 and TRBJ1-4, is DSGVTQTPKHLITATGQRVTLRCSPRSGDLSVYWYQQSLDQGLQFLIQYYNGEERAKGNILERFSAQQFPDLHSELNLSSLELGDSALYFCASSATGGSREKLFFGSGTQLSVL.